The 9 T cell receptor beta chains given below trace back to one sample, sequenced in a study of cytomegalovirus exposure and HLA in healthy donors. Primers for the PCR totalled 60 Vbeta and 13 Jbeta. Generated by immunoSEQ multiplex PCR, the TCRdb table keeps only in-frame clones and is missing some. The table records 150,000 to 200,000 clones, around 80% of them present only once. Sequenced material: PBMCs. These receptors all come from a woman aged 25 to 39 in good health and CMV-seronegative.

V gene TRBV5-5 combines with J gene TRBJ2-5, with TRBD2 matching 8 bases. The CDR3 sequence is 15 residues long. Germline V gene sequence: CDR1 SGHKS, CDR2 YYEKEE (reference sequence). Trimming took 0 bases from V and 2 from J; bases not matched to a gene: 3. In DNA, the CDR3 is TGTGCCAGCAGCTTGGGCAGCGGGGGTCAAGAGACCCAGTACTTC. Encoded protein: CASSLGSGGQETQYF.

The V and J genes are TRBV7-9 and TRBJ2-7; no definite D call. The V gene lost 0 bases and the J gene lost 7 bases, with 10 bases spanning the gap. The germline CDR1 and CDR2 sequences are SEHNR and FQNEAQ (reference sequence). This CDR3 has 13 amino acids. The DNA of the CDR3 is TGTGCCAGCAGCTTAGCGCCACGAGAGGAGCAGTACTTC. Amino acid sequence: CASSLAPREEQYF.

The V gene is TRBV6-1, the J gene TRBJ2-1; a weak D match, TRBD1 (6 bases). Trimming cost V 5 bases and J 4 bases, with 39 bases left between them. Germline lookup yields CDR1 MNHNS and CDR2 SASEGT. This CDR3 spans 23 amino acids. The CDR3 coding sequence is TGTGCCAGCAGTCAAGGTTGGATGGCAGGACTCACCCTACCCTCAGGGGTTTACAATGAGCAGTTCTTC. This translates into CASSQGWMAGLTLPSGVYNEQFF.

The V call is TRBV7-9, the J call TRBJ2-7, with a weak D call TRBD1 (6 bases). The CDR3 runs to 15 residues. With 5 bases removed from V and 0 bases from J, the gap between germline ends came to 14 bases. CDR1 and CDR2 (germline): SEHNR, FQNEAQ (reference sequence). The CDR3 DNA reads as TGTGCCAGCAGCCTCGGTCAGGGACACTCCTACGAGCAGTACTTC. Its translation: CASSLGQGHSYEQYF.

This CDR3 reads CASSQGQGVNIQYF. Here the CDR3 DNA reads TGCGCCAGCAGTCAAGGACAGGGGGTGAACATTCAGTACTTC. The rearrangement links TRBV10-1 to TRBJ2-4; 10 nucleotides align to TRBD1. After removal of 5 bases from V and 7 bases from J, the junction contained 5 bases not matched to a gene. Germline V gene data show CDR1 as WNHNN and CDR2 as SYGVQD (reference sequence). This CDR3 region has 14 residues.

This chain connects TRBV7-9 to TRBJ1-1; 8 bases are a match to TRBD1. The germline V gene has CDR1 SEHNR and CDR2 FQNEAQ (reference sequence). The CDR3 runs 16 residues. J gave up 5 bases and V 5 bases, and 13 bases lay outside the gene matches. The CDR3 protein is CASSTTLRDRSTEAFF. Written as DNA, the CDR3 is TGTGCCAGCAGCACGACACTACGGGACAGGTCAACTGAAGCTTTCTTT.

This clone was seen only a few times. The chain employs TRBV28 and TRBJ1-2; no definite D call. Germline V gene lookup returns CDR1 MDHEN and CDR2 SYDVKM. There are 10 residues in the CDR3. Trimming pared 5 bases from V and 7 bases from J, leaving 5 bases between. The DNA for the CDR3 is TGTGCCAGCAGTCCCCGTGGCTACACCTTC. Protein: CASSPRGYTF.

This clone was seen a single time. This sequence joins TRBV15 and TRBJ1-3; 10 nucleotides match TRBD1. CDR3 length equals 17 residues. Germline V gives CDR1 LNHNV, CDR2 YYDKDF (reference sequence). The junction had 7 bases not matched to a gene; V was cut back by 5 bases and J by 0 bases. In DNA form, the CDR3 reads TGTGCCACCAGCCCACGGACAGGGGGAAACTCTGGAAACACCATATATTTT. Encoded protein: CATSPRTGGNSGNTIYF.

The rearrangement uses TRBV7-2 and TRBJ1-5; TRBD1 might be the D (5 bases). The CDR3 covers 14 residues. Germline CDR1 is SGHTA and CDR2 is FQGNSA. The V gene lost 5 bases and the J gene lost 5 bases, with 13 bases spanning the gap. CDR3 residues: CASSPPGGDQPQHF. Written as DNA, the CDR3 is TGTGCCAGCAGCCCCCCGGGGGGGGATCAGCCCCAGCATTTT.